The rows below give T cell receptor beta chains drawn from one sample of a study of memory CD4+ T cells and cytomegalovirus serostatus. The method was immunoSEQ multiplex PCR; TCRdb's version includes in-frame clones alone and lacks a portion of them. This sample has roughly 76,000 clones, with around 78% found just once. Sequenced input: memory CD4+ T cells from blood. These TCRs come from an adult in good health and CMV-seropositive. Each CDR3 is given with its conserved first and last residue. Each record gives: CDR3 length, D gene, V gene, clone size, J gene, CDR3 DNA, CDR3 protein. The D gene is left open where the match is weak. Only some rows state a clone size, as once, few, many or a class for expanded clones.

16	NA	TRBV11-2	NA	TRBJ2-6	TGTGCCAGCAGTCTTATATCAGGGGCTGGGGCCAACGTCCTGACTTTC	CASSLISGAGANVLTF
10	NA	TRBV2	NA	TRBJ2-1	TGTGCCAGCAGAGACAATGAGCAGTTCTTC	CASRDNEQFF
14	TRBD1	TRBV29-1	once	TRBJ1-5	TGCAGCGTTGTGGCAGGGGGCGCGGATCAGCCCCAGCATTTT	CSVVAGGADQPQHF
15	NA	TRBV5-1	NA	TRBJ2-6	TGCGCCAGCAGGCGGGGCGACTCTGGGGCCAACGTCCTGACTTTC	CASRRGDSGANVLTF
12	NA	TRBV30	NA	TRBJ1-1	TGTGCCTGGAGGGTGGACAGCCCTGAAGCTTTCTTT	CAWRVDSPEAFF
17	TRBD1	TRBV29-1	NA	TRBJ1-2	TGCAGCGTTGAAGACTCGAGGGACAGGGCTTCTAACTATGGCTACACCTTC	CSVEDSRDRASNYGYTF
14	NA	TRBV18	NA	TRBJ2-3	TGTGCCAGCTCGTTTGGGGGGAGGATGGATACGCAGTATTTT	CASSFGGRMDTQYF
14	NA	TRBV5-6	NA	TRBJ1-1	TGTGCCAGCAGCGCCCAGGGGATGAACACTGAAGCTTTCTTT	CASSAQGMNTEAFF
12	NA	TRBV12-5	NA	TRBJ1-2	TGTGCTAGTGCCTACTCTAACTATGGCTACACCTTC	CASAYSNYGYTF
12	NA	TRBV18	once	TRBJ2-1	TGTGCCAGCTCACCAGAACAAGATGAGCAGTTCTTC	CASSPEQDEQFF